The clone carrying this T cell receptor beta chain has more than one count but fewer than ten. Losses at the gene ends were 4 bases for V and 9 bases for J; bases not matched to a gene: 9. The CDR3 runs to 13 residues. Germline V lookup: CDR1 WNHNN, CDR2 SYGVQD (reference sequence). The source of the sample is a study of blood T cell repertoires in COVID-19. Study-wide background: Acute and convalescent COVID-19 samples came from the United States, Italy and Spain. T cells, B-cell-depleted T cells, or PBMCs provided the cDNA or gDNA that served as material.

Here immunoSEQ multiplex PCR was the method, and the copy in TCRdb shows in-frame clones only, minus some. The repertoire holds 250,000 to 300,000 clones, with around 92% as singletons. Study members were between roughly 18 and 100 years old and lived in roughly 24 US regions. Participants' own reports of clinical history determined their cohort assignment. J is TRBJ2-7 and V is TRBV10-1; 7 bases agree with TRBD1. This TCR derives from a woman aged 55-75 years who had recovered from COVID-19. The material sequenced was PBMCs or T cells enriched from blood (not recorded which). CDR3 residues: CASSGSEGARQYF. DNA for the CDR3: TGCGCCAGCAGTGGCTCAGAGGGGGCTAGGCAGTACTTC.